These 12 T cell receptor beta chains were sequenced from one sample in a study of blood T cell repertoires in COVID-19. The data were produced by immunoSEQ multiplex PCR, yet TCRdb's version contains in-frame clones alone and is incomplete. The data hold under 200,000 clones, with around 84% observed a single time. The sample consisted of peripheral blood. These receptors all stem from a woman aged 45-65 years with COVID-19, enrolled during active disease.

The genes are TRBV20-1 and TRBJ2-1; TRBD1 aligns across 7 bases. The CDR3 extends over 14 amino acids. V shed 6 bases, J shed 5 bases, and the junction held 10 bases outside the gene matches. The V gene's germline CDR1 is DFQATT and CDR2 SNEGSKA (reference sequence). CDR3 nucleotide sequence: TGCAGTGCAAGTACTTGGACAGGACACAATGAGCAGTTCTTC. Translating gives CSASTWTGHNEQFF.

V is TRBV18 and J is TRBJ1-1, with a possible D match to TRBD1 (5 bases). Trimming cost V 2 bases and J 5 bases, with 12 bases left between them. From germline, CDR1 is KGHSH and CDR2 LQKENI. CDR3 size: 14 residues. CDR3 region: CASSPDSAGTEAFF. The DNA of the CDR3 is TGTGCCAGCTCACCAGACAGCGCGGGAACTGAAGCTTTCTTT.

The rearrangement uses TRBV19 and TRBJ2-2, with 9 bases identical to TRBD2. Germline CDR1 reads LNHDA; CDR2 reads SQIVND (reference sequence). J gave up 7 bases and V 1 base, and 10 bases lay outside the gene matches. This CDR3 is 17 amino acids long. CDR3: CASSIGLAGMRNGELFF. CDR3 DNA sequence: TGTGCCAGTAGTATAGGGCTAGCGGGGATGAGAAACGGGGAGCTGTTTTTT.

The rearrangement uses TRBV6-5 and TRBJ1-1, with no clear D. V gave up 7 bases and J gave up 3 bases, with 12 bases separating them. The CDR3 spans 13 residues. Germline CDR1 and CDR2: MNHEY and SVGAGI. The CDR3 spells CASNRLPDTEAFF. CDR3 bases: TGTGCCAGCAATAGACTCCCCGACACTGAAGCTTTCTTT.

The rearrangement links TRBV4-2 to TRBJ2-1, with D possibly TRBD2 on 6 matching bases. Trimming removed 2 bases at V and 2 bases at J, with 13 bases between. This CDR3 spans 16 amino acids. CDR1 and CDR2 (germline): LGHNA, YNFKEQ. As DNA, the CDR3 is TGTGCCAGCAGCCAACCGGAGGGAGGAACCTACAATGAGCAGTTCTTC. It translates to CASSQPEGGTYNEQFF.

The chain is built from TRBV6-1 and TRBJ2-1, with D perhaps TRBD2 (6 bases). CDR1 and CDR2 (germline): MNHNS, SASEGT. CDR3 size: 21 residues. V was trimmed by 0 bases and J by 2 bases, leaving 26 bases between them. This chain's CDR3 is CASSEARASYPLAGPYNEQFF. In DNA form, the CDR3 reads TGTGCCAGCAGTGAAGCGAGGGCGAGCTACCCACTAGCAGGACCCTACAATGAGCAGTTCTTC.

With regard to this clone: Other DNA sequences within the sample encode an identical CDR3. CDR3: CASSPGGNQPQHF. CDR3 nucleotide sequence: TGTGCCAGCAGCCCAGGGGGCAATCAGCCCCAGCATTTT. V usage is TRBV6-5 and J usage is TRBJ1-5; maybe TRBD1 (6 bases). Germline CDR1 reads MNHEY; CDR2 reads SVGAGI. This CDR3 spans 13 amino acids. V was trimmed by 6 bases and J by 2 bases, leaving 8 bases between them.

V and J are TRBV3-1 (or the pseudogene TRBV3-2) and TRBJ2-5; the D gene is possibly TRBD1 (6 bases). Between the trimmed V and J ends, which lost 4 bases and 4 bases, there was a span of 10 bases. Germline V gene lookup returns CDR1 LGHDT and CDR2 YNNKEL (reference sequence). This CDR3 is 13 amino acids long. CDR3 sequence reads: CASSLQGLETQYF. The CDR3 DNA reads as TGTGCCAGCAGCCTACAGGGATTAGAGACCCAGTACTTC.

The chain recombines TRBV7-3 with TRBJ2-1; 8 nucleotides align to TRBD2. Trimming removed 5 bases from V and 3 bases from J; junction bases left unmatched: 15. The CDR3 has 18 amino acids. Germline V gene data show CDR1 as SGHTA and CDR2 as FQGTGA. Here the CDR3 DNA reads TGTGCCAGCAGCCCCGTAAGTCCGGGGGGGGCTAACTACAATGAGCAGTTCTTC. It yields the protein CASSPVSPGGANYNEQFF.

The J gene is TRBJ1-1, the V gene TRBV3-1 (or the pseudogene TRBV3-2); 7 bases are shared with TRBD1. Germline CDR1 reads LGHDT; CDR2 reads YNNKEL (reference sequence). The CDR3 is 14 residues long. V shed 2 bases and J 6 bases; nucleotides not matched to a gene: 6. The CDR3 DNA follows: TGTGCCAGCAGCCAACCGACAGGGTTCGCTGAAGCTTTCTTT. Encoded protein: CASSQPTGFAEAFF.

The chain carries TRBV14 and TRBJ2-7; weak D call: TRBD1 (6 bases). The CDR3 is 14 residues long. The germline CDR1 and CDR2 sequences are SGHDN and FVKESK. Trimming removed 4 bases from V and 2 bases from J, with 12 bases in between. CDR3 in amino acids: CASSRQEVPYEQYF. The CDR3 coding sequence is TGTGCCAGCAGCCGACAGGAGGTCCCCTACGAGCAGTACTTC.

J is TRBJ2-3 and V is TRBV11-2, with 10 bases fitting TRBD2. This CDR3 is 16 amino acids long. CDR1 SGHAT and CDR2 FQNNGV come from the germline V gene. J was trimmed by 4 bases and V by 5 bases; bases with no gene match: 9. The CDR3 sequence: CASSPRRAGGPDTQYF. As DNA, the CDR3 is TGTGCCAGCAGCCCTAGGCGAGCGGGGGGGCCAGATACGCAGTATTTT.